This TCR beta chain was recovered during a study of early T cells in non-severe SARS-CoV-2 infection (dated by TCRdb to the early 2020s). In the study overall: Because TCR sequencing was done on bulk RNA from unsorted whole blood, the alpha and beta chains could not be paired.

Library generation was performed with 5' RACE. TCRdb shows the sequencer as NextSeq 500. Unique molecular identifiers were attached to individual cDNA molecules in the TCR library protocol so that sequencing error and PCR bias could be corrected. Sequencing covered both TCR alpha and beta chains, and within each sample the abundances of alpha and beta sequences were tightly co-correlated. The paper's processing steps were these. Decombinator V4 was used to annotate the V gene, J gene and CDR3 of the TCR sequences. TCRs were defined as expanded if a significant change between any two time points was detected under a Poisson model with p below 0.0001. TCR abundances were normalised to the total number of TCRs sequenced per sample and were expressed as counts per million. VDJdb, accessed on 1 November 2021, was searched for TCRs annotated for CMV, EBV and SARS-CoV-2, and TCRs annotated for more than one antigen were excluded. TCRdb trimmed the raw reads at Q25, called clones with MiXCR and kept productive beta chains. A single entry per CDR3 protein holds the most common genes and DNA from its merged rows. The V and J calls were not made by the authors but by TCRdb's processing. This sample is represented by tens of thousands of distinct CDR3 sequences; roughly 14% of them were singletons. 0.58% of the sample is taken by the ten largest.

Overall study outcomes, separate from this receptor: Matching against VDJdb was skewed toward anti-spike CD8 responses, likely underestimated virus-specific expansions, and missed private and CD4 specificities.

The study was a case-control design nested within a healthcare worker cohort in London, UK, with weekly nasopharyngeal swab PCR tests and blood sampling. Healthcare workers were recruited during the week of the UK lockdown, between 23 and 31 March 2020, and followed weekly for up to about 15 weeks. As regards this clonotype: No cognate antigen has been identified for it. Base qualities are not recorded, but no much larger clone differs from it by a single base.

This sequence originates from an adult who was a healthcare worker with PCR-confirmed SARS-CoV-2 infection or an uninfected control (not recorded which). Sequencing was carried out using whole blood.

The CDR3 sequence is CASSYFSRGNQPQHF. The sequence in DNA is TGTGCCAGCAGTTACTTTTCCCGGGGCAATCAGCCCCAGCATTTT. The rearrangement combines TRBV6-2 or TRBV6-3 with TRBJ1-5, with the D segment identity uncertain. The germline V gene gives CDR1 as MNHEY and CDR2 as SVGEGT. V is clipped by 1 base and J by 2 bases, and the sequence between their germline boundaries is 9 bases long. From the cysteine through the phenylalanine, the CDR3 covers 15 amino acids. Left in the record is the CDR3 DNA by itself, 45 bases read in frame from the first base.